This T cell receptor beta chain was sequenced in a study of Graves' ophthalmopathy and Graves' hyperthyroidism. V was clipped by 6 bases and J by 8 bases; unmatched bases: 1. This CDR3 has 13 residues. Germline CDR1 is ENHRY and CDR2 is SYGVKD. This clonotype was detected many times. Ophthalmopathy donors were characterized by moderate-to-severe activity, CAS of at least 3, NOSPECS of at least 4, and duration under 3 months. Pregnant or lactating patients and those with other autoimmune diseases or uncontrolled infections were excluded. A volume of 10 ml of fresh peripheral blood supplied the PBMCs. RNA transcripts provided the template for amplifying TCR beta CDR3 regions. Following a first-round RT-PCR that used HTBI primers, a second-round multiplex PCR was carried out. TCRdb used MiXCR to reprocess the multiplex PCR reads, holding one entry per CDR3 protein. The repertoire holds 230,000 or so distinct CDR3 sequences, with less than 55% as singletons.

This sequence originates from an adult man with Graves' ophthalmopathy. Source material: peripheral blood. V is TRBV10-3 and J is TRBJ1-6; 10 bases fit TRBD1. The CDR3 sequence is CAIRDRGDSPLHF. The CDR3 coding sequence is TGTGCCATCAGGGACAGGGGGGATTCACCCCTCCACTTT.